One sample yielded the 16 T cell receptor beta chains listed below, sequenced in a study of monozygotic twins with inflammatory bowel disease. TCRdb derives one entry per CDR3 protein from the 5' RACE reads, leaving out DNA. This listing includes more than 350,000 distinct CDR3 sequences. The specimen was blood. Source of these receptors: a human donor with ulcerative colitis or Crohn's disease, or a healthy co-twin of an affected twin (not recorded which).

The chain carries TRBV7-2 and TRBJ2-1. CDR1 and CDR2 from the germline V gene are SGHTA and FQGNSA. This CDR3 comprises 11 residues. This chain's CDR3 is CASSSAWEQFF.

The chain recombines TRBV6-5 with TRBJ2-1; TCRdb reports TRBD1, a call that lacks DNA to check it against. Germline CDR1 and CDR2: MNHEY and SVGAGI. The CDR3 sequence is 14 residues long. CDR3 sequence reads: CASSYGTPYNEQFF.

The chain combines TRBV5-1 with TRBJ1-3; TCRdb indicates TRBD1, and absent DNA this call remains unverified. This CDR3 has 14 residues. The V gene's germline CDR1 is SGHRS and CDR2 YFSETQ. The CDR3 reads CASSWTGNGNTIYF.

V is TRBV5-1 and J is TRBJ2-3; lacking DNA, the TRBD2 call made by TCRdb goes unchecked. The CDR3 has 14 residues. Germline V lookup: CDR1 SGHRS, CDR2 YFSETQ. The CDR3 loop is CASRTSQSTDTQYF. The full variable domain, in which reference TRBV5-1 and TRBJ2-3 provide the parts outside the CDR3, is KAGVTQTPRYLIKTRGQQVTLSCSPISGHRSVSWYQQTPGQGLQFLFEYFSETQRNKGNFPGRFSGRQFSNSRSEMNVSTLELGDSALYLCASRTSQSTDTQYFGPGTRLTVL.

This rearrangement joins TRBV7-9 to TRBJ2-1; as DNA is missing, the TRBD2 call by TCRdb cannot be tested. CDR3 size: 15 residues. CDR1 and CDR2 from the germline V gene are SEHNR and FQNEAQ (reference sequence). The chain's CDR3 is CASSQTSGGADEQFF.

This chain links TRBV20-1 with TRBJ2-7. CDR3 size: 13 residues. The germline V gene has CDR1 DFQATT and CDR2 SNEGSKA (reference sequence). The CDR3 sequence: CSARGHLAYEQYF.

V is TRBV4-2 and J is TRBJ2-1; the D call of TRBD2 rests on TCRdb alone, since no DNA is present to check it. Per germline, CDR1 LGHNA and CDR2 YNFKEQ. The CDR3 contains 16 residues. CDR3 protein: CASSQLTSGGYNEQFF.

The chain recombines TRBV7-2 with TRBJ1-1; TCRdb selects TRBD1, and the lack of DNA leaves this call unchecked. Per the germline V gene, CDR1 is SGHTA and CDR2 is FQGNSA. This CDR3 comprises 14 residues. CDR3 region: CASRTRGANTEAFF.

The chain combines TRBV29-1 with TRBJ2-7. Germline V gene sequence: CDR1 SQVTM, CDR2 ANQGSEA. The CDR3 extends over 15 amino acids. The CDR3 loop reads CSVEEHGKSSYEQYF.

J is TRBJ1-5 and V is TRBV2; checking the TCRdb D call of TRBD1 is not possible without DNA. There are 14 residues in the CDR3. From germline, CDR1 is SNHLY and CDR2 FYNNEI. The CDR3 sequence: CASHRGNGNQPQHF.

V is TRBV7-2 and J is TRBJ2-2; there is no DNA to check the TCRdb D call of TRBD1. The CDR3 totals 17 residues. The V gene's germline CDR1 is SGHTA and CDR2 FQGNSA. The CDR3 sequence is CASSRITGTPVTGELFF.

The rearrangement links TRBV3-1 to TRBJ1-5; the D call from TCRdb, TRBD1, cannot be confirmed without DNA. Germline V lookup: CDR1 LGHDT, CDR2 YNNKEL (reference sequence). The CDR3 sequence is 16 residues long. CDR3 protein: CASSPGPPEGNQPQHF.

V gene TRBV3-1 combines with J gene TRBJ1-2. Germline V gene lookup returns CDR1 LGHDT and CDR2 YNNKEL (reference sequence). The CDR3 loop spans 14 amino acids. The CDR3: CASSQGQGGYGYTF.

J is TRBJ2-1 and V is TRBV6-1; TCRdb proposes TRBD1, but this gene call is untestable without DNA. CDR3 size: 15 residues. Germline V gives CDR1 MNHNS, CDR2 SASEGT. CDR3 amino acids: CASSPGGQGSNEQFF.

The chain employs TRBV20-1 and TRBJ1-1; no DNA is available, so the TRBD1 call from TCRdb remains unchecked. The CDR3 sequence is 16 residues long. Looked up from germline, CDR1 is DFQATT and CDR2 is SNEGSKA (reference sequence). The CDR3 is CSARAPIDRGKAEAFF.

The chain couples TRBV20-1 to TRBJ2-3. CDR3 length: 13 amino acids. Germline V lookup: CDR1 DFQATT, CDR2 SNEGSKA (reference sequence). CDR3 loop: CSARIQLTDTQYF.